This entry describes one T cell receptor (beta chain). Its antigen is still unknown. These data come from a study of cytomegalovirus exposure and HLA in healthy donors. Notes on the study in general: The study found most TCR sequences rare, yet found some public TCRs in many donors. When a later analysis compared HLA-associated TCR beta chains with equally common others, the HLA-associated chains turned out to be more clonally expanded and to have lower generation probabilities.

A multiplex PCR was run with 60 Vbeta primers and 13 Jbeta primers. Study processing details: Unique TCR beta chains totaled roughly 80 million in a later count, with roughly 10 million of them shared. TCRdb's table, derived via immunoSEQ multiplex PCR, lists solely in-frame clones and lacks some. V, J and clone size reflect that table, while D and trimming were determined from the DNA. The table includes over 85,000 clones, approximately 83% detected once. CDR3 length: 13 amino acids. The germline V gene has CDR1 KGHSH and CDR2 LQKENI. Trimming left V 2 bases short and J 2 bases short, with 6 bases between.

The chain employs TRBV18 and TRBJ2-5; D ambiguous. This receptor was obtained from a man aged 35-49 years in good health and CMV-seronegative. The specimen was PBMCs. CDR3 region: CASSPGNQETQYF. The CDR3 nucleotides are TGTGCCAGCTCACCAGGCAATCAAGAGACCCAGTACTTC.